Shown below are 28 T cell receptor beta chains from a single sample sequenced in a study of CD4 T cell repertoires in COVID-19. Profiled with immunoSEQ multiplex PCR; TCRdb holds only in-frame clones, not every one. Here the sample spans tens of thousands of clones, 83% being singletons. The sample was CD4+ T cells from peripheral blood, taken after recovery from COVID-19. The receptors originated from a human donor who had COVID-19.

This chain links TRBV3-1 (or the pseudogene TRBV3-2) with TRBJ2-6, with a tentative D call TRBD1 (6 bases). This CDR3 spans 15 amino acids. Germline V gene sequence: CDR1 LGHDT, CDR2 YNNKEL (reference sequence). Trimming removed 3 bases at V and 4 bases at J, with 10 bases between. The CDR3 region has the DNA TGTGCCAGCAGCCAGGACAGCACCGGGGCCAACGTCCTGACTTTC. As protein: CASSQDSTGANVLTF.

This clone has only one observation. The V and J genes are TRBV5-1 and TRBJ2-2, with 10 bases that match TRBD2. Trimming at V came to 3 bases and at J to 1 base, leaving 0 bases not matched to a gene. This CDR3 contains 15 residues. Looked up from germline, CDR1 is SGHRS and CDR2 is YFSETQ. CDR3: CASSWTSGNTGELFF. The CDR3 DNA sequence: TGCGCCAGCAGCTGGACTAGCGGGAACACCGGGGAGCTGTTTTTT.

In this sample, this clone turned up once. The V and J genes are TRBV5-6 and TRBJ2-7, with 9 bases lining up with TRBD1. V dropped 4 bases and J dropped 5; count of bases not matched to a gene: 10. The CDR3 contains 15 residues. Germline V gene data show CDR1 as SGHDT and CDR2 as YYEEEE. The CDR3 nucleotides are TGTGCCAGCAGCCTCCTATCGGGACAGGGTCACGAGCAGTACTTC. Encoded protein: CASSLLSGQGHEQYF. Looking up the rest from reference TRBV5-6 and TRBJ2-7 gives the full variable domain: DAGVTQSPTHLIKTRGQQVTLRCSPKSGHDTVSWYQQALGQGPQFIFQYYEEEERQRGNFPDRFSGHQFPNYSSELNVNALLLGDSALYLCASSLLSGQGHEQYFGPGTRLTVT.

V and J are TRBV5-1 and TRBJ2-7; 8 nucleotides match TRBD2. This CDR3 is built from 14 residues. In germline, CDR1 is SGHRS, CDR2 YFSETQ. V was pared by 4 bases and J by 9 bases, with 12 bases of the junction left unmatched. DNA of the CDR3: TGCGCCAGCAGCATTAGCGGGACCCAAAACGGGCAGTACTTC. Translating gives CASSISGTQNGQYF.

The CDR3 loop reads CASIITSGRATGELFF. The CDR3 nucleotides read TGTGCCAGTATTATTACTAGCGGGAGGGCCACCGGGGAGCTGTTTTTT. The rearrangement uses TRBV19 and TRBJ2-2; 13 bases are shared with TRBD2. This CDR3 comprises 16 residues. CDR1 is LNHDA and CDR2 is SQIVND in the germline V gene (reference sequence). Trimming at V came to 7 bases and at J to 4 bases, leaving 6 bases not matched to a gene.

This chain connects TRBV2 to TRBJ1-4; D is unresolved. Trimming pared 6 bases from V and 3 bases from J, leaving 14 bases between. The CDR3 loop spans 15 amino acids. Germline loops: CDR1 SNHLY, CDR2 FYNNEI. CDR3 nucleotide sequence: TGTGCCAGCAGCCCTCGTGCGCCTCCTAATGAAAAACTGTTTTTT. This gives the protein CASSPRAPPNEKLFF.

CDR3 residues: CASSPRDRKYGYTF. Written as DNA, the CDR3 is TGTGCCAGCAGCCCCCGGGACCGCAAATATGGCTACACCTTC. V gene TRBV7-2 combines with J gene TRBJ1-2; tentatively, D is TRBD1 (5 bases). The germline gives CDR1 SGHTA, CDR2 FQGNSA. This CDR3 spans 14 amino acids. V shed 5 bases and J shed 5 bases, with 15 bases lying between them.

The chain couples TRBV9 to TRBJ2-1; D is possibly TRBD1 (6 bases). Germline loops: CDR1 SGDLS, CDR2 YYNGEE. Trimming took 6 bases from V and 13 from J, leaving 17 bases between them. This CDR3 region has 12 residues. The CDR3 DNA follows: TGTGCCAGCATCGATACCGACAGGAAACAGTTCTTC. Its translation: CASIDTDRKQFF.

This CDR3 reads CSVVVNNQPQHF. The CDR3 nucleotides are TGCAGCGTGGTAGTCAACAATCAGCCCCAGCATTTT. The chain links TRBV29-1 to TRBJ1-5; D gene ambiguous. Germline CDR1 is SQVTM and CDR2 is ANQGSEA. The CDR3 covers 12 residues. V lost 6 bases and J 3 bases, leaving 9 bases between the germline ends.

The genes are TRBV6-2 or TRBV6-3 and TRBJ2-2; maybe TRBD1 (5 bases). V was cut by 2 bases and J by 2 bases, with 12 bases left in between. This CDR3 is 16 amino acids long. Germline V gene lookup returns CDR1 MNHEY and CDR2 SVGEGT. In nucleotides, the CDR3 is TGTGCCAGCAGTTACGGGCAGGGATTTAACACCGGGGAGCTGTTTTTT. Protein product: CASSYGQGFNTGELFF.

The V and J genes are TRBV5-1 and TRBJ1-2, with D maybe TRBD1 (5 bases). CDR3 length: 14 residues. V dropped 5 bases and J dropped 7 bases, with 18 bases sitting between them. Germline V gene data show CDR1 as SGHRS and CDR2 as YFSETQ. CDR3 protein: CASSSAGLNTGYTF. In DNA form, the CDR3 reads TGCGCCAGCAGTTCGGCAGGGTTGAACACTGGCTACACCTTC.

The V call is TRBV11-2, the J call TRBJ1-3; D gene uncertain. Trimming took 5 bases from V and 5 from J, leaving 10 bases between them. This CDR3 spans 13 amino acids. CDR1 SGHAT and CDR2 FQNNGV come from the germline V gene. The CDR3 DNA reads TGTGCCAGCAGCCCCCAGGTCAGAAACACCATATATTTT. Translated, it gives CASSPQVRNTIYF.

The chain couples TRBV7-2 to TRBJ2-1; tentative D call: TRBD1 (5 bases). The germline CDR1 and CDR2 sequences are SGHTA and FQGNSA. CDR3 size: 13 residues. Trimming stripped 6 bases from V and 5 bases from J, with 11 bases between. The CDR3: CASRRTPNNEQFF. CDR3 nucleotides: TGTGCCAGCAGGCGGACACCGAACAATGAGCAGTTCTTC.

The chain combines TRBV28 with TRBJ2-7, with D possibly being TRBD1 (7 bases). V was clipped by 4 bases and J by 5 bases, with 18 bases between them. CDR1 is MDHEN, CDR2 SYDVKM, per germline. The CDR3 sequence is 15 residues long. The CDR3 loop is CASSSHTGEEDEQYF. CDR3 bases: TGTGCCAGCAGTTCACATACAGGGGAGGAAGACGAGCAGTACTTC.

A few counts support this clone. The chain is built from TRBV3-1 (or the pseudogene TRBV3-2) and TRBJ1-2; D call uncertain. With 4 bases removed from V and 4 bases from J, the gap between germline ends came to 16 bases. This CDR3 is built from 15 residues. Germline V gives CDR1 LGHDT, CDR2 YNNKEL (reference sequence). The CDR3 bases are TGTGCCAGCAGCCCTGATCCGGGCCCGGGCTATGGCTACACCTTC. It yields the protein CASSPDPGPGYGYTF.

The chain recombines TRBV7-6 with TRBJ2-7; no reliable D call. V lost 4 bases and J 3 bases, leaving 13 bases between the germline ends. The CDR3 loop spans 14 amino acids. CDR1 SGHVS and CDR2 FNYEAQ come from the germline V gene. DNA of the CDR3: TGTGCCAGCAGCTCCCGCAACTCAGACTACGAGCAGTACTTC. This codes for CASSSRNSDYEQYF.

The chain carries TRBV30 and TRBJ2-3; D may correspond to TRBD1 or TRBD2 (6 bases each). The ends were cut back, 0 bases at V and 2 bases at J, with 12 bases in the middle. The CDR3 is made up of 15 amino acids. In germline, CDR1 is GTSNPN, CDR2 SVGIG (reference sequence). CDR3 DNA sequence: TGTGCCTGGAGTGTCGGCGGGACACTCACAGATACGCAGTATTTT. This codes for CAWSVGGTLTDTQYF. The whole variable domain, filled in from reference TRBV30 and TRBJ2-3, reads SQTIHQWPATLVQPVGSPLSLECTVEGTSNPNLYWYRQAAGRGLQLLFYSVGIGQISSEVPQNLSASRPQDRQFILSSKKLLLSDSGFYLCAWSVGGTLTDTQYFGPGTRLTVL.

The chain couples TRBV5-1 to TRBJ2-3; TRBD1 matches 7 bases. Trimming removed 4 bases from V and 2 bases from J; junction bases left unmatched: 4. The CDR3 is 14 amino acids. Germline V lookup: CDR1 SGHRS, CDR2 YFSETQ. CDR3: CASSLGQDTDTQYF. CDR3 nucleotides: TGCGCCAGCAGCCTTGGACAGGACACAGATACGCAGTATTTT.

This clone was seen a handful of times. V usage is TRBV28 and J usage is TRBJ1-5; TRBD1 matches 7 bases. V was clipped by 4 bases and J by 2 bases; unmatched bases: 5. The CDR3 is 15 amino acids. The germline CDR1 and CDR2 sequences are MDHEN and SYDVKM. CDR3 bases: TGTGCCAGCAGTTCCACAGGGGTACGCAATCAGCCCCAGCATTTT. This encodes CASSSTGVRNQPQHF. The entire variable domain, with the rest obtained from reference TRBV28 and TRBJ1-5, is as follows: DVKVTQSSRYLVKRTGEKVFLECVQDMDHENMFWYRQDPGLGLRLIYFSYDVKMKEKGDIPEGYSVSREKKERFSLILESASTNQTSMYLCASSSTGVRNQPQHFGDGTRLSIL.

This CDR3 is CASSWTSGGRDTQYF. CDR3 DNA sequence: TGTGCCAGCAGCTGGACTAGCGGGGGGAGAGATACGCAGTATTTT. This chain uses TRBV4-2 with TRBJ2-3, with 14 bases matching TRBD2. Germline-derived CDR1 and CDR2 are LGHNA and YNFKEQ. The V and J ends lost 5 bases and 5 bases, in that order; junction bases with no gene match: 3. This CDR3 contains 15 residues.

The CDR3 DNA sequence: TGTGCCATCAGTGCGGGGAACTCGAACGAGCAGTACTTC. It codes for CAISAGNSNEQYF. The V call is TRBV10-3, the J call TRBJ2-7, with D possibly matching TRBD2 (5 bases). Per germline, CDR1 ENHRY and CDR2 SYGVKD. Trimming took off 4 bases at V and 5 bases at J, with 12 bases between the two ends. The CDR3 is made up of 13 amino acids.

This chain uses TRBV7-9 with TRBJ2-3; D possibly matches TRBD1 or TRBD2 (5 bases each). The CDR3 is 14 residues long. CDR1 and CDR2 (germline): SEHNR, FQNEAQ (reference sequence). V was trimmed by 0 bases and J by 2 bases, leaving 6 bases between them. The CDR3 sequence is CASSLAGVTDTQYF. Here the CDR3 DNA reads TGTGCCAGCAGCTTAGCGGGGGTCACAGATACGCAGTATTTT.

The rearrangement uses TRBV7-2 and TRBJ2-3; 12 bases match TRBD2. The length of the CDR3 is 16 residues. With V trimmed by 2 bases and J by 4 bases, 4 bases remained unmatched. Looked up from germline, CDR1 is SGHTA and CDR2 is FQGNSA. CDR3 coding DNA: TGTGCCAGCAGCTTAAGACTAGCGGGAGTCGCAGATACGCAGTATTTT. This codes for CASSLRLAGVADTQYF.

The genes are TRBV20-1 and TRBJ1-2; no clear D gene. This CDR3 is 15 amino acids long. CDR1 and CDR2 (germline): DFQATT, SNEGSKA (reference sequence). With 3 bases removed from V and 0 bases from J, the gap between germline ends came to 14 bases. The CDR3 loop is CSASPGSGTNYGYTF. The CDR3 DNA reads as TGCAGTGCTAGTCCCGGCAGCGGAACTAACTATGGCTACACCTTC.

The V and J genes are TRBV29-1 and TRBJ2-3; no reliable D call. The CDR3 totals 15 residues. V was trimmed by 5 bases and J by 3 bases, leaving 18 bases between them. Germline-derived CDR1 and CDR2 are SQVTM and ANQGSEA. CDR3 sequence reads: CSVNSVDWATDTQYF. The CDR3 nucleotides are TGCAGCGTTAATTCAGTCGACTGGGCTACAGATACGCAGTATTTT.

The V call is TRBV10-3, the J call TRBJ2-2; TRBD2 is a possible D gene (5 bases). This CDR3 has 14 amino acids. CDR1 ENHRY and CDR2 SYGVKD come from the germline V gene. V dropped 7 bases and J dropped 5 bases, with 14 bases sitting between them. The CDR3 region is CAITGIKGTGELFF. The DNA for the CDR3 is TGTGCCATCACGGGGATAAAGGGAACCGGGGAGCTGTTTTTT.

This clone occurred once. The chain combines TRBV11-1 with TRBJ2-5; weak D call: TRBD1 (6 bases). The germline V gene has CDR1 SGHAT and CDR2 FQDESV (reference sequence). The germline V and J ends were trimmed by 1 base and 5 bases, with 17 bases remaining between them. This CDR3 contains 16 residues. The CDR3 DNA follows: TGTGCCAGCAGCTTAGACCCGGCAGGGGCGAGGGAGACCCAGTACTTC. It encodes CASSLDPAGARETQYF.

The chain couples TRBV7-9 to TRBJ2-7, with 10 bases aligning to TRBD2. Germline V lookup: CDR1 SEHNR, CDR2 FQNEAQ (reference sequence). The V and J ends lost 0 bases and 3 bases, in that order; junction bases with no gene match: 8. The CDR3 runs 17 residues. DNA of the CDR3: TGTGCCAGCAGCTTAGCGCTGGGGCTAGCGGGAGACTACGAGCAGTACTTC. This encodes CASSLALGLAGDYEQYF.